This T cell receptor (beta chain) came from a study of blood T cell repertoires in COVID-19. Study-wide context: T cells, B-cell-depleted T cells, or PBMCs provided the cDNA or gDNA that served as material.

Per germline, CDR1 SEHNR and CDR2 FQNEAQ (reference sequence). The CDR3 spans 13 amino acids, including both terminal residues. Of note for this clone: The DNA is left out, because the CDR3 cannot be placed on it with certainty; the CDR3 is given as TCRdb lists it.

Clones were sequenced by immunoSEQ multiplex PCR, and TCRdb holds only the in-frame ones, with some missing. The sample includes fewer than 350,000 clones, roughly 85% of them seen just once. This receptor was taken from a woman in her forties or fifties who had recovered from COVID-19. The V call is TRBV7-9, the J call TRBJ1-5. The sequenced sample consisted of PBMCs or T cells enriched from blood (not recorded which). The chain's CDR3 is CASSASGRGRQHF.